These 25 T cell receptor beta chains came from one sample sequenced in a study of naive and memory T cell subsets. Documented treatment: skin biopsy from PPD injection site in Mantoux-positive individual. Input was about 1 to 1,100 ng of DNase-treated total RNA without cell sorting. Blood and skin TCR RNA was reverse transcribed with alpha and beta constant primers. TCRdb used MiXCR to reprocess the UMI-ligation and nested PCR reads, holding one entry per CDR3 protein. Here the sample spans approximately 20,000 distinct CDR3 sequences, less than 9.5% being singletons. The sequencing used skin, collected from a tuberculin skin test site. The receptors were sampled from an adult in good health.

This chain links TRBV7-8 with TRBJ1-1; TRBD1 might be the D (6 bases). CDR1 and CDR2 (germline): SGHVS, FQNEAQ. CDR3 length equals 15 residues. V shed 0 bases and J shed 1 base, with 9 bases lying between them. In nucleotides, the CDR3 is TGTGCCAGCAGCTTAGCGATAGGGGGGAACACTGAAGCTTTCTTT. It encodes CASSLAIGGNTEAFF.

By sample share, this clonotype is medium-sized. The rearrangement joins TRBV29-1 to TRBJ2-2, with D possibly matching TRBD2 (5 bases). CDR1 and CDR2 (germline): SQVTM, ANQGSEA. The CDR3 loop spans 13 amino acids. The V end was cut by 5 bases, the J end by 7 bases, with 14 bases between. CDR3 coding DNA: TGCAGCGTTTCCCGGGGAAAAGGCGGGGAGCTGTTTTTT. It specifies CSVSRGKGGELFF.

This clonotype was observed many times. The J gene is TRBJ2-1, the V gene TRBV27; perhaps TRBD2 as D (5 bases). Trimming cost V 8 bases and J 3 bases, with 14 bases left between them. CDR1 MNHEY and CDR2 SMNVEV come from the germline V gene (reference sequence). The CDR3 covers 14 residues. For the CDR3, the DNA is TGTGCCAGCTCAATCAACCGGGACTACAATGAGCAGTTCTTC. It translates to CASSINRDYNEQFF.

V is TRBV6-1 and J is TRBJ2-5; D is ambiguous. Trimming removed 4 bases at V and 5 bases at J, with 14 bases between. Per the germline V gene, CDR1 is MNHNS and CDR2 is SASEGT. CDR3 length equals 14 residues. The CDR3 loop is CASSADPNGETQYF. CDR3 coding DNA: TGTGCCAGCAGTGCAGACCCGAATGGCGAGACCCAGTACTTC.

The rearrangement joins TRBV18 to TRBJ2-1; the D gene is possibly TRBD1 (6 bases). V lost 2 bases to trimming and J lost 5 bases, with 13 bases between them. This CDR3 has 15 amino acids. In germline, CDR1 is KGHSH, CDR2 LQKENI. This CDR3 reads CASSPRSGDHNEQFF. DNA for the CDR3: TGTGCCAGCTCACCAAGATCAGGGGACCACAATGAGCAGTTCTTC.

The genes are TRBV20-1 and TRBJ1-5; D is ambiguous. With 6 bases removed from V and 4 bases from J, the gap between germline ends came to 10 bases. The CDR3 consists of 12 residues. Per the germline V gene, CDR1 is DFQATT and CDR2 is SNEGSKA (reference sequence). CDR3: CSAERMNQPQHF. The CDR3 DNA is TGCAGTGCCGAAAGGATGAATCAGCCCCAGCATTTT.

This clonotype was counted ten times or more. The chain uses TRBV11-2 and TRBJ2-5; 9 bases match TRBD2. After removal of 5 bases from V and 7 bases from J, the junction contained 11 bases not matched to a gene. Germline assignment: CDR1 SGHAT and CDR2 FQNNGV. CDR3 length: 15 amino acids. The CDR3 DNA is TGTGCCAGCAGCCCAGGGATAGCGGGGGAAGGGACCCAGTACTTC. This encodes CASSPGIAGEGTQYF.

V usage is TRBV15 and J usage is TRBJ2-5; 7 nucleotides align to TRBD2. CDR1 and CDR2 from the germline V gene are LNHNV and YYDKDF (reference sequence). This CDR3 contains 14 residues. V lost 0 bases, J lost 7 bases, and 5 bases stayed unmatched. The CDR3 region has the DNA TGTGCCACCAGCAGAGATGGGGGGGGTGGGACCCAGTACTTC. Encoded protein: CATSRDGGGGTQYF.

The V gene is TRBV5-8, the J gene TRBJ1-2; D gene ambiguous. V lost 6 bases to trimming and J lost 4 bases, with 16 bases between them. CDR3 size: 14 residues. The V gene's germline CDR1 is SGHTS and CDR2 YDEGEE. The CDR3 DNA reads TGTGCCAGCATCAATGAGGCCCTCCCCTATGGCTACACCTTC. Its translation is CASINEALPYGYTF. Using reference TRBV5-8 and TRBJ1-2 for the parts outside the CDR3, the full variable domain is EAGVTQSPTHLIKTRGQQATLRCSPISGHTSVYWYQQALGLGLQFLLWYDEGEERNRGNFPPRFSGRQFPNYSSELNVNALELEDSALYLCASINEALPYGYTFGSGTRLTVV.

Many counts were recorded for this clonotype. CDR3 in DNA: TGCAGTGCGACGCGCCCGAACACCGGGGAGCTGTTTTTT. Residues: CSATRPNTGELFF. The chain uses TRBV20-1 and TRBJ2-2; no firm D call. The CDR3 consists of 13 residues. Trimming removed 6 bases at V and 0 bases at J, with 8 bases between. Germline assignment: CDR1 DFQATT and CDR2 SNEGSKA (reference sequence).

In this sample, this clonotype turned up a few times. The rearrangement links TRBV7-7 to TRBJ2-3; D is uncertain. Germline lookup yields CDR1 SSHAT and CDR2 FNYEAQ (reference sequence). The ends were cut back, 5 bases at V and 7 bases at J, with 10 bases in the middle. The CDR3 length is 12 residues. Written as DNA, the CDR3 is TGTGCCAGCAGCCCGGACGCGTATACGCAGTATTTT. It specifies CASSPDAYTQYF.

This clonotype was seen many times. The chain employs TRBV13 and TRBJ2-5; D is unresolved. The germline V gene encodes CDR1 PRHDT and CDR2 FYEKMQ (reference sequence). V was pared by 5 bases and J by 8 bases, with 15 bases between. This CDR3 is 13 amino acids long. In DNA form, the CDR3 reads TGTGCCAGCAGCCCACCCGGCGGCCGTACCCAGTACTTC. It translates to CASSPPGGRTQYF. The variable domain in full, completed from reference TRBV13 and TRBJ2-5, reads AAGVIQSPRHLIKEKRETATLKCYPIPRHDTVYWYQQGPGQDPQFLISFYEKMQSDKGSIPDRFSAQQFSDYHSELNMSSLELGDSALYFCASSPPGGRTQYFGPGTRLLVL.

This clonotype is termed medium-sized. V and J are TRBV9 and TRBJ2-1; no definite D call. Germline CDR1 is SGDLS and CDR2 is YYNGEE. The V end was cut by 4 bases, the J end by 10 bases, with 12 bases between. The length of the CDR3 is 12 residues. Written as DNA, the CDR3 is TGTGCCAGCAGCCTCTCAAGTTTCGAGCAGTTCTTC. Its protein product is CASSLSSFEQFF.

The V gene is TRBV7-2, the J gene TRBJ1-3; D may be TRBD1 (5 bases). The CDR3 runs to 15 residues. The V gene's germline CDR1 is SGHTA and CDR2 FQGNSA. The V and J ends lost 2 bases and 4 bases respectively, with 12 bases between them. CDR3 bases: TGTGCCAGCAGCTTATTATCGGGGGTCGGAAACACCATATATTTT. Translation gives CASSLLSGVGNTIYF. Full variable domain (outside the CDR3, taken from reference TRBV7-2 and TRBJ1-3): GAGVSQSPSNKVTEKGKDVELRCDPISGHTALYWYRQSLGQGLEFLIYFQGNSAPDKSGLPSDRFSAERTGGSVSTLTIQRTQQEDSAVYLCASSLLSGVGNTIYFGEGSWLTVV.

This clonotype was seen ten or more times. This sequence joins TRBV7-2 and TRBJ2-5; 12 bases agree with TRBD2. V shed 7 bases, J shed 4 bases, and the junction held 13 bases outside the gene matches. Germline CDR1 and CDR2: SGHTA and FQGNSA. The CDR3 totals 17 residues. In nucleotides, the CDR3 is TGTGCCAGCACCCCAGGGGAACTAGCGGGGGGTTCAGAGACCCAGTACTTC. Amino acids: CASTPGELAGGSETQYF.

This clonotype was detected a few times. The rearrangement links TRBV28 to TRBJ2-5; D not certain. The germline V gene encodes CDR1 MDHEN and CDR2 SYDVKM. Deletions cut 10 bases from V and 0 bases from J, with 21 bases between. This CDR3 region has 16 residues. This CDR3 is CATNTDPSANQETQYF. Written as DNA, the CDR3 is TGTGCCACCAACACAGACCCATCAGCAAACCAAGAGACCCAGTACTTC.

The V gene is TRBV2, the J gene TRBJ2-7, with D possibly TRBD2 on 5 matching bases. V lost 1 base and J lost 0, with 10 bases in between. The CDR3 runs to 15 residues. Germline V gives CDR1 SNHLY, CDR2 FYNNEI. The CDR3 region is CASSEGRGLSYEQYF. The DNA for the CDR3 is TGTGCCAGCAGTGAAGGCAGAGGACTCTCCTACGAGCAGTACTTC.

This clonotype was seen only a few times. The V call is TRBV10-2, the J call TRBJ2-3, with D tentatively TRBD1 (5 bases). Germline CDR1 WSHSY, CDR2 SAAADI. Trimming left V 7 bases short and J 2 bases short, with 7 bases between. The CDR3 is 12 residues long. CDR3 in amino acids: CASKGVTDTQYF. CDR3 DNA: TGCGCCAGCAAAGGGGTCACAGATACGCAGTATTTT.

This chain joins TRBV20-1 and TRBJ2-1; TRBD2 aligns across 9 bases. The germline V gene encodes CDR1 DFQATT and CDR2 SNEGSKA (reference sequence). The CDR3 runs 15 residues. Trimming at V came to 4 bases and at J to 1 base, leaving 5 bases not matched to a gene. CDR3 in amino acids: CSAISGGASYNEQFF. Written as DNA, the CDR3 is TGCAGTGCTATTAGCGGGGGCGCATCCTACAATGAGCAGTTCTTC.

This clonotype appeared many times. The rearrangement joins TRBV7-9 to TRBJ2-1; weak D call: TRBD2 (6 bases). V was clipped by 10 bases and J by 0 bases, with 19 bases between them. Per the germline V gene, CDR1 is SEHNR and CDR2 is FQNEAQ (reference sequence). The CDR3 totals 16 residues. This CDR3 is CANLPGGASSYNEQFF. Written as DNA, the CDR3 is TGTGCCAACCTACCCGGAGGGGCGAGCTCCTACAATGAGCAGTTCTTC.

This clonotype is categorized as medium-sized. This chain joins TRBV7-2 and TRBJ2-5, with a tentative D call TRBD1 (6 bases). Trimming shortened V by 5 bases and J by 1 base, and 14 bases separated the two germline ends. The CDR3 runs 15 residues. CDR1 SGHTA and CDR2 FQGNSA come from the germline V gene. The CDR3 DNA sequence: TGTGCCAGCAGCACCTCGACAGGCCCCCAAGAGACCCAGTACTTC. Protein sequence: CASSTSTGPQETQYF.

This clonotype occurred a few times. J is TRBJ2-5 and V is TRBV11-2; either TRBD1 or TRBD2 may fit D (6 bases each). From germline, CDR1 is SGHAT and CDR2 FQNNGV. Trimming took off 1 base at V and 3 bases at J, with 15 bases between the two ends. This CDR3 has 16 amino acids. The CDR3 protein is CASSLVGGLGEETQYF. CDR3 nucleotide sequence: TGTGCCAGCAGCTTAGTAGGGGGGCTGGGGGAAGAGACCCAGTACTTC.

This clonotype appeared a few times. The CDR3 DNA is TGTGCCAGCAGTCCCCTAGCGGGAGGGCGACATGAGCAGTTCTTC. It yields the protein CASSPLAGGRHEQFF. This chain connects TRBV27 to TRBJ2-1; 12 positions match TRBD2. Germline V gene sequence: CDR1 MNHEY, CDR2 SMNVEV (reference sequence). The CDR3 is made up of 15 amino acids. Unmatched junction bases numbered 7, after V lost 5 bases and J lost 8 bases.

This clonotype was counted at least ten times. The J gene is TRBJ2-3, the V gene TRBV4-1; D not certain. V was shortened by 2 bases and J by 4 bases, with 7 bases between the two germline ends. Germline V lookup: CDR1 MGHRA, CDR2 YSYEKL. CDR3 length equals 13 residues. The CDR3 DNA follows: TGCGCCAGCAGCCAACCTGCCTCAGATACGCAGTATTTT. It encodes CASSQPASDTQYF.

In this sample, this clonotype is medium-sized. The chain joins TRBV4-1 to TRBJ2-1; tentative D call: TRBD1 (6 bases). The CDR3 length is 13 residues. The ends were cut back, 4 bases at V and 7 bases at J, with 11 bases in the middle. CDR1 and CDR2 from the germline V gene are MGHRA and YSYEKL. The CDR3 DNA is TGCGCCAGCAGCCGTACTAGGGGGAATGAGCAGTTCTTC. As protein: CASSRTRGNEQFF.